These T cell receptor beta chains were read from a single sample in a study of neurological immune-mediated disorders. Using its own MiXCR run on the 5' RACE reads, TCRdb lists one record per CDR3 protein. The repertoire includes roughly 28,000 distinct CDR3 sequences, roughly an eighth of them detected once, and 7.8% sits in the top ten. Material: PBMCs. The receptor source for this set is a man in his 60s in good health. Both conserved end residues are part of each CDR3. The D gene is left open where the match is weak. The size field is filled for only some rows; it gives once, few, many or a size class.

CDR3 protein: CASSDFGAAKNIQYF
D gene: -
J gene: TRBJ2-4
V gene: TRBV2
clone size: many

CDR3 protein: CASSTSTGANVLTF
D gene: -
J gene: TRBJ2-6
V gene: TRBV5-1
clone size: many

CDR3 protein: CASSGGTDLLNTQYF
D gene: -
J gene: TRBJ2-3
V gene: TRBV5-6
clone size: many

CDR3 protein: CASSDPPKQDTEAFF
D gene: -
J gene: TRBJ1-1
V gene: TRBV7-9
clone size: many

CDR3 protein: CASTEGSRIWGNQPQHF
D gene: -
J gene: TRBJ1-5
V gene: TRBV28
clone size: medium-sized

CDR3 protein: CAISFSGSSYEQYF
D gene: -
J gene: TRBJ2-7
V gene: TRBV10-3
clone size: many

CDR3 protein: CASSLAAFGELFF
D gene: -
J gene: TRBJ2-2
V gene: TRBV5-1
clone size: many

CDR3 protein: CASSFEGLASYNEQFF
D gene: TRBD2
J gene: TRBJ2-1
V gene: TRBV9
clone size: many

CDR3 protein: CASSLGRSAYEQYF
D gene: -
J gene: TRBJ2-7
V gene: TRBV27
clone size: few

CDR3 protein: CASRLDRASYQPQHF
D gene: TRBD1
J gene: TRBJ1-5
V gene: TRBV6-2/TRBV6-3
clone size: many

CDR3 protein: CASRPIGDTQYF
D gene: -
J gene: TRBJ2-3
V gene: TRBV6-6
clone size: many

CDR3 protein: CASRFRQGVGEAFF
D gene: TRBD1
J gene: TRBJ1-1
V gene: TRBV5-6
clone size: many

CDR3 protein: CASSFDRGVEQFF
D gene: TRBD1
J gene: TRBJ2-1
V gene: TRBV5-6
clone size: -

CDR3 protein: CASSAIAGVGPSGELFF
D gene: TRBD2
J gene: TRBJ2-2
V gene: TRBV7-2
clone size: many

CDR3 protein: CSARSRDLGSHEQYF
D gene: -
J gene: TRBJ2-7
V gene: TRBV20-1
clone size: many

CDR3 protein: CSASPASGAYNEQFF
D gene: TRBD2
J gene: TRBJ2-1
V gene: TRBV20-1
clone size: many

CDR3 protein: CASRWGRNSPLHF
D gene: -
J gene: TRBJ1-6
V gene: TRBV6-5
clone size: -